This T cell receptor beta chain comes out of a study of patients and donors after allogeneic stem cell transplantation. This clonotype occurred many times. Germline lookup yields CDR1 MGHRA and CDR2 YSYEKL. Trimming took 3 bases from V and 6 from J, leaving 17 bases between them. The CDR3 totals 15 residues. TCRdb independently ran MiXCR on the RT-PCR reads; one entry per CDR3 protein. The sample consists of approximately 170,000 distinct CDR3 sequences, about a quarter of them appearing once. The clonotype was recovered from a human donor who was either an allogeneic HSCT recipient or a stem cell or donor lymphocyte infusion donor (not recorded which). It is not recorded whose cells these are; they may come from a transplant donor. Sequencing was carried out using blood, either unsorted or a sorted T cell fraction (not recorded which). V usage is TRBV4-1 and J usage is TRBJ1-1; D is possibly TRBD1 (6 bases). CDR3 coding DNA: TGCGCCAGCAGCCAGATCCTCTACAGGGCCGCTGAAGCTTTCTTT. Translating it yields CASSQILYRAAEAFF.